What follows describes a single TCR beta chain. Generated by immunoSEQ multiplex PCR, the TCRdb table keeps only in-frame clones and is missing some. The sample contains 35,000 to 45,000 clones, around four fifths of which appear only once. Treatment described: randomized to nivolumab then ipilimumab (arm A) or the reverse (arm B). The length of the CDR3 is 15 residues. Germline assignment: CDR1 PRHDT and CDR2 FYEKMQ (reference sequence). Trimming cost V 5 bases and J 12 bases; bases outside gene matches: 8. The sample belongs to a study of sequential checkpoint blockade in melanoma. The rearrangement joins TRBV13 to TRBJ2-1; TRBD2 aligns across 15 bases. The source is a human donor with melanoma. The starting material was CD8+ T cells sorted from blood (inferred from file names), obtained from a patient given nivolumab and ipilimumab in sequence. In DNA, the CDR3 is TGTGCCAGCAGCCCGGGACTAGCGGGGGGAACCGGGCAGTTCTTC. It is translated as CASSPGLAGGTGQFF.